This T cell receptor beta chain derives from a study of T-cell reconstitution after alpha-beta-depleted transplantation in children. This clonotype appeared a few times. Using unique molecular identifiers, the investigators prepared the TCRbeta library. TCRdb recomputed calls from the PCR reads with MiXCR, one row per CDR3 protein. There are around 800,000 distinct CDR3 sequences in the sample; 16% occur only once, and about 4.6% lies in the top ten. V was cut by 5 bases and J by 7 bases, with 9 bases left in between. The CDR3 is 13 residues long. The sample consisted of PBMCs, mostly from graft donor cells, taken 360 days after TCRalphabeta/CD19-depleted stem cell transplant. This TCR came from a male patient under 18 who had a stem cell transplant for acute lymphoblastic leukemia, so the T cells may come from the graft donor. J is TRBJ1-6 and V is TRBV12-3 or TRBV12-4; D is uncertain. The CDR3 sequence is CASSTPGNSPLHF. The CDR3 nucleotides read TGTGCCAGCAGTACCCCTGGGAATTCACCCCTCCACTTT.